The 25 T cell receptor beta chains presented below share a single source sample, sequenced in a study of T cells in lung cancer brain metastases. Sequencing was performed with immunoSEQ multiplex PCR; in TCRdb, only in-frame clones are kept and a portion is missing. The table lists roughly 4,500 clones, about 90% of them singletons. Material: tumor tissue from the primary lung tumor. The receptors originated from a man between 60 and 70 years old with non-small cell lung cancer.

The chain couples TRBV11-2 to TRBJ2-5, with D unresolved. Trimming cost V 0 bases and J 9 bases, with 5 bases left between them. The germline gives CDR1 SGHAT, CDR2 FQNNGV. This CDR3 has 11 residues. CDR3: CASSLEGAQYF. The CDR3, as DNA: TGTGCCAGCAGCTTAGAGGGTGCCCAGTACTTC.

CDR3 sequence: CATSRIGQGADTQYF. In nucleotides, the CDR3 is TGTGCCACCAGCAGAATCGGACAGGGCGCAGATACGCAGTATTTT. The gene calls are TRBV15 and TRBJ2-3; 8 positions match TRBD1. CDR3 length equals 15 residues. CDR1 and CDR2 (germline): LNHNV, YYDKDF (reference sequence). V gave up 2 bases and J gave up 4 bases; unmatched junction bases: 5.

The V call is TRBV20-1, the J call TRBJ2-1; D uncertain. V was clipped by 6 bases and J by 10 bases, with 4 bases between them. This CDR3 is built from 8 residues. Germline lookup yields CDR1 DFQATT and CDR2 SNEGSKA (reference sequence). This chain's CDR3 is CSAGEQFF. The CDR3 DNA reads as TGCAGTGCCGGGGAGCAGTTCTTC.

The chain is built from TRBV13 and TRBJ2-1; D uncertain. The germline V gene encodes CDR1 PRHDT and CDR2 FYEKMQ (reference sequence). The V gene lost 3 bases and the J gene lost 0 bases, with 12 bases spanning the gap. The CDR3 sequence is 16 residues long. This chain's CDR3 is CASSLLAASSYNEQFF. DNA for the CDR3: TGTGCCAGCAGCTTGCTTGCTGCTTCCTCCTACAATGAGCAGTTCTTC.

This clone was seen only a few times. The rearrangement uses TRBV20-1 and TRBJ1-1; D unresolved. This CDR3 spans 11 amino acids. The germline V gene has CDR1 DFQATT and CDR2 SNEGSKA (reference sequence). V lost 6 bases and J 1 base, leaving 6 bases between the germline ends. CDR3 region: CSAPGNTEAFF. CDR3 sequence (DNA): TGCAGTGCCCCAGGGAACACTGAAGCTTTCTTT.

This CDR3 is CASSRGQENTGELFF. The CDR3 DNA reads as TGTGCCAGCAGCCGGGGACAGGAGAACACCGGGGAGCTGTTTTTT. The chain joins TRBV7-9 to TRBJ2-2, with 8 bases that match TRBD1. There are 15 residues in the CDR3. Germline V gene lookup returns CDR1 SEHNR and CDR2 FQNEAQ (reference sequence). With V trimmed by 5 bases and J by 1 base, 3 bases remained unmatched. Supplemented by reference TRBV7-9 and TRBJ2-2, the full variable domain reads DTGVSQNPRHKITKRGQNVTFRCDPISEHNRLYWYRQTLGQGPEFLTYFQNEAQLEKSRLLSDRFSAERPKGSFSTLEIQRTEQGDSAMYLCASSRGQENTGELFFGEGSRLTVL.

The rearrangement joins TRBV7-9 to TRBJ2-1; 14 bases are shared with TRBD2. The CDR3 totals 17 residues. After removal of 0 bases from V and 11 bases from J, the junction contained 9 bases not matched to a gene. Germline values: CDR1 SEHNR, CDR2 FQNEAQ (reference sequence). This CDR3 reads CASSLAPGLAGGPKQFF. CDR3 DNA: TGTGCCAGCAGCTTAGCCCCCGGACTAGCGGGAGGCCCTAAGCAGTTCTTC.

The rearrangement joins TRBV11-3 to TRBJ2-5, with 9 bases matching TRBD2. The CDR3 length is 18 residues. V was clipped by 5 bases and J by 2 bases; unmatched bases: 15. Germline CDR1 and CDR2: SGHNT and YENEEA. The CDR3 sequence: CASSLPPTSGRRQETQYF. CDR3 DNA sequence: TGTGCCAGCAGCCTCCCCCCGACTAGCGGAAGGAGGCAAGAGACCCAGTACTTC.

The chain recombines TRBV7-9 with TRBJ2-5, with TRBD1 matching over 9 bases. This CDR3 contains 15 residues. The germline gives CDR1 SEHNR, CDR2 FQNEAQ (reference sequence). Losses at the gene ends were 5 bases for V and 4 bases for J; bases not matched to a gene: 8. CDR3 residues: CASSIPGQGGETQYF. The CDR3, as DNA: TGTGCCAGCAGCATACCGGGACAGGGTGGAGAGACCCAGTACTTC.

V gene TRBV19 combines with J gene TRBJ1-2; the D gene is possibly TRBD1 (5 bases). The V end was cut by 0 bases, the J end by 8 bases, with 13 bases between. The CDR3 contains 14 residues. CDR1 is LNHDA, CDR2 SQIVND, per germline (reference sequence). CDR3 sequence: CASSIESGARGYTF. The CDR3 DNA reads TGTGCCAGTAGTATAGAGAGCGGGGCGCGGGGCTACACCTTC.

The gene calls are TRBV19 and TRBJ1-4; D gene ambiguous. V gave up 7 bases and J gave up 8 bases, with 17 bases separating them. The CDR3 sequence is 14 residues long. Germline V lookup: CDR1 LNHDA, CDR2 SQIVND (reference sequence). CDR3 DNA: TGTGCCAGTAAGGATGGTCTGACGGTAGAAAAACTGTTTTTT. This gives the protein CASKDGLTVEKLFF.

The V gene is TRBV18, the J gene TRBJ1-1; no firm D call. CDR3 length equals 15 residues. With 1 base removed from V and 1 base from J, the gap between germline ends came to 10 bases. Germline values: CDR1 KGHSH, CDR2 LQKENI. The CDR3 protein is CASSPRVQGNTEAFF. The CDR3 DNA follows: TGTGCCAGCTCACCACGGGTACAAGGGAACACTGAAGCTTTCTTT.

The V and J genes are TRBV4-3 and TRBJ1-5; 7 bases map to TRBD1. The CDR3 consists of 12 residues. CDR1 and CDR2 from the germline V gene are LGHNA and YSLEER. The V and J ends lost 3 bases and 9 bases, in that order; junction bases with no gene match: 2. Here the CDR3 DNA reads TGCGCCAGCAGCCAGTCAGGGGGGCCCCAGCATTTT. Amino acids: CASSQSGGPQHF.

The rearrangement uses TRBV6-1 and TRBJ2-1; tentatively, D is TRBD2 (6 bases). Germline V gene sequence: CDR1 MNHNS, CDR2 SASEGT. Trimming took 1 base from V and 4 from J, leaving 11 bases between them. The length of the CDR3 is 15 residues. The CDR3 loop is CASSEEEGGYNEQFF. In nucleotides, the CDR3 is TGTGCCAGCAGTGAAGAGGAGGGCGGGTACAATGAGCAGTTCTTC.

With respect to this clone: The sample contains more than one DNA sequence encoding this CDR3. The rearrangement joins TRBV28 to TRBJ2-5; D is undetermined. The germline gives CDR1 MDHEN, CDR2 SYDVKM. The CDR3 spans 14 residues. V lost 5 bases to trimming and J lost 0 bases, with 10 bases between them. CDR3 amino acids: CASSISKYQETQYF. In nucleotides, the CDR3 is TGTGCCAGCAGTATTAGCAAGTACCAAGAGACCCAGTACTTC.

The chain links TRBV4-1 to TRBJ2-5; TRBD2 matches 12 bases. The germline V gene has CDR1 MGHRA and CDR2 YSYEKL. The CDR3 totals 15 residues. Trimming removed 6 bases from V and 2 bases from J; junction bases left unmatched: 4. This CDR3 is CASSSTSGGQETQYF. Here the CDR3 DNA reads TGCGCCAGCAGTTCCACTAGCGGGGGGCAAGAGACCCAGTACTTC.

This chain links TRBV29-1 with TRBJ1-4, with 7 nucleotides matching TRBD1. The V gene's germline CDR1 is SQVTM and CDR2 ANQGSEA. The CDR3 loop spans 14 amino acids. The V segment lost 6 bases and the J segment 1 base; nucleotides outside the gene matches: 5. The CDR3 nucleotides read TGCAGCGTGTGGGACAGCCGAACTAATGAAAAACTGTTTTTT. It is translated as CSVWDSRTNEKLFF.

CDR3 nucleotides: TGTGCCAGCAGTGCCGGGACAGCCAGCTCCTATAATTCACCCCTCCACTTT. This encodes CASSAGTASSYNSPLHF. The chain joins TRBV25-1 to TRBJ1-6; the match to TRBD1 covers 7 bases. With 4 bases clipped from V and 0 bases from J, the junction kept 6 bases outside the gene matches. Germline V gene data show CDR1 as MGHDK and CDR2 as SYGVNS. The CDR3 runs 17 residues.

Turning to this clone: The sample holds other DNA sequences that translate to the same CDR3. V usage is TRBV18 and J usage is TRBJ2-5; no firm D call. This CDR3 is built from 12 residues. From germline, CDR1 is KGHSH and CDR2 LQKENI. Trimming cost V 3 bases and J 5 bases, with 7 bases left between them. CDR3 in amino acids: CASSPFGETQYF. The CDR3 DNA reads TGTGCCAGCTCACCTTTTGGGGAGACCCAGTACTTC.

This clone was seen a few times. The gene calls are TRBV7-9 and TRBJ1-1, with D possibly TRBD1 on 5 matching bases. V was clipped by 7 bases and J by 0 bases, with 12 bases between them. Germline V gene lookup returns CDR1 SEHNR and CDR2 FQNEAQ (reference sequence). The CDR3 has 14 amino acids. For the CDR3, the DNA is TGTGCCAGCATTTTGACAGACGTGAACACTGAAGCTTTCTTT. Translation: CASILTDVNTEAFF.

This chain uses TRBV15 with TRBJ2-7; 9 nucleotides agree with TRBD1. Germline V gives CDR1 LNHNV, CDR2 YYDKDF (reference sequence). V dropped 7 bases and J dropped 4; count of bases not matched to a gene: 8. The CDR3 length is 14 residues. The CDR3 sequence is CATTPDRGSYEQYF. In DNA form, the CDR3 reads TGTGCCACCACCCCAGACAGGGGGTCGTACGAGCAGTACTTC.

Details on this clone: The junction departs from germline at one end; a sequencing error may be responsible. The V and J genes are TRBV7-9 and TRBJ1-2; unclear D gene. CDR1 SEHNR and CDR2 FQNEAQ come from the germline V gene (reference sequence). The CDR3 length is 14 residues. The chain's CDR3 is CASSSNGEGSGYIF. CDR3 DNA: TGTGCCAGCAGCTCAAACGGCGAAGGTAGTGGCTACATCTTC.

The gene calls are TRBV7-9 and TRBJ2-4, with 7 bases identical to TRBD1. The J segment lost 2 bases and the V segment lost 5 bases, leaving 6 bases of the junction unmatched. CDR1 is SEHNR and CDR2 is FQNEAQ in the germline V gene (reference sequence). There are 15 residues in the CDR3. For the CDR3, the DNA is TGTGCCAGCAGCGTCCGACAGGGCCCCAAAAACATTCAGTACTTC. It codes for CASSVRQGPKNIQYF.

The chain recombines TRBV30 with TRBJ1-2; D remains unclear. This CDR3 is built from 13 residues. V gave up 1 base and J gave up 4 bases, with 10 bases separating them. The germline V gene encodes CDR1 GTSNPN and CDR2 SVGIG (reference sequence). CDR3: CAWSGEDVYGYTF. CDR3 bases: TGTGCCTGGAGTGGGGAGGACGTCTATGGCTACACCTTC.

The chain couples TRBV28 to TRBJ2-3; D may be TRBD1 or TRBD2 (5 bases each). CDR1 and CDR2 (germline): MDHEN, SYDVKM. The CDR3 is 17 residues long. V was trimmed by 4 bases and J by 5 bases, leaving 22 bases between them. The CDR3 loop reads CASSSGTGVTVGDTQYF. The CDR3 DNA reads TGTGCCAGCAGTTCAGGGACGGGTGTAACTGTAGGAGATACGCAGTATTTT.